This TCR beta chain was profiled in a study of T cells in Graves' hyperthyroidism and ophthalmopathy (dated by TCRdb to the late 2010s). In terms of the full investigation: Peripheral blood was collected at initial diagnosis, before any treatment. To identify TCR V-J signatures that set the groups apart, the researchers used a discovery cohort of about a hundred patients, made up of 43 with Graves' ophthalmopathy and 57 with stable Graves' hyperthyroidism. Prospective prediction of ophthalmopathy was tested in an independent validation cohort consisting of about 20 hyperthyroidism patients and some 16 patients who later progressed to ophthalmopathy. For training and testing, the 80 to 100 patients in the discovery cohort were randomly divided in a 7:3 ratio. In about six Graves' hyperthyroidism patients, the study also compared T-cell repertoires from thyroid tissue with T-cell repertoires from blood. Once sampling was done, hyperthyroidism patients were given methimazole at a starting dose of 30 mg daily, whereas ophthalmopathy patients were given high-dose intravenous methylprednisolone. TCR Vbeta CDR3 sequencing of some 140 peripheral blood samples (more than 40 ophthalmopathy, over 70 hyperthyroidism and approximately 17 progressor patients) is reported in the paper. On the study overall, not on this receptor specifically: Most expanded thyroid clonotypes (frequency above 0.001) were also detected in blood, suggesting blood repertoires may reflect thyroid immune responses. In cross-validation, a model built on a 13 V-J signature told ophthalmopathy apart from stable hyperthyroidism with approximately 90% sensitivity and around 84% specificity, and in testing the same model reached 80%/75%. No statistical method was used to set the sample size in advance, and investigators knew the group allocation. In validation, progression to ophthalmopathy was predicted by the model with around 70% sensitivity and around 75% specificity, a median of roughly 6 months before onset.

This clonotype has a count of ten or more. Its binding antigen is unknown. Qualities for individual bases were not recorded, and no much larger clone is one base off. Stable Graves' hyperthyroidism was defined as the absence of progression to ophthalmopathy over 18 months of follow-up. Hyperthyroidism patients were newly diagnosed, had a disease duration of under 2 months, and were aged 18 to 65 years. Any patient with an uncontrolled infection, another autoimmune disease, pregnancy or lactation was excluded. Diagnoses were based on clinical symptoms, serum thyroxine and TRAb, thyroid ultrasound and orbital computed tomography. Ficoll-Paque density gradient centrifugation was used to isolate PBMCs from about 9 ml of fresh peripheral blood. Total RNA was extracted using Trizol reagent, and RNA quality was assessed on an Agilent 2100 Bioanalyzer. The TCR beta CDR3 regions were amplified from the RNA transcripts. The first round of RT-PCR for the TCR CDR3 was performed with the HTBI primer set and the Qiagen OneStep RT-PCR kit. Libraries were constructed in a second round of multiplex PCR, after which size selection and purification were performed. Paired-end sequencing of the libraries was performed with 100 bp reads on an Illumina HiSeq2000. In the original analysis: SOAPnuke was used to process the raw data, with reads discarded if the reads contained adapters or uncalled bases, had a mean Phred below 15, or lacked an exact constant-primer or identifier match. High-quality paired reads were merged using COPE v1.2.5, and each unique nucleotide sequence was defined as a clonotype. MiTCR v1.1 was used to align the clonotypes against IMGT TRBV, TRBD and TRBJ reference segments. Analysis was restricted to V-J combinations with a frequency above 0.0001, which covered just over 98% of repertoires. A TCS score was defined as the ratio of F50 (clonal expansion) to E x V (chaos), with BLOSUM62-based TCRdist applied between CDR3 peptides within each V-J. Welch's t-statistics and random forest reduced roughly 540 V-J features to roughly 13, which were used in a naive Bayes classifier (R e1071). TCRdb reprocessing: public reads trimmed at Q25 with fastp, clones called with MiXCR, in-frame beta chains kept. Entries are consolidated by CDR3 protein sequence, retaining the most common genes and DNA. It is TCRdb's table, rather than the study itself, that gives the V and J calls and clone size. The sample table shows approximately 610,000 distinct CDR3 sequences, and over 15% are seen once. Of the sample, about 17% is held by the ten largest clones.

The CDR3 contains 12 residues, cysteine and phenylalanine counted. Only the CDR3 region is kept as DNA, spanning 36 bases read in frame from base 1. From a lookup of the germline V gene (reference sequence), CDR1 and CDR2 are LGHDT and YNNKEL. The V end gives up 1 base and the J end 8 bases, leaving 1 base in the junction not matched to a gene. This TCR came from a young woman with Graves' hyperthyroidism. The chain couples TRBV3-1 to TRBJ1-1; TRBD1 fits 7 bases in the junction. Input material: blood. The nucleotides read TGTGCCAGCAGCCAAGTGGGACAGGAAGCTTTCTTT. This codes for CASSQVGQEAFF.